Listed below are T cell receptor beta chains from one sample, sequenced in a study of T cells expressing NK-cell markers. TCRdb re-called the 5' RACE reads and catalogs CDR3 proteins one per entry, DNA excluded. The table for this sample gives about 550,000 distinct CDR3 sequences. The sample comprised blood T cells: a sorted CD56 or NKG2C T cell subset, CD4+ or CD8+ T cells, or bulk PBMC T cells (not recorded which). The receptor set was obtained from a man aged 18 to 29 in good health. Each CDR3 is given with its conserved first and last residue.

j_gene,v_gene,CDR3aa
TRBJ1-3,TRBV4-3,CASSQSPGLSGNTIYF
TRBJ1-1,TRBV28,CASSAHTGGNTEAFF
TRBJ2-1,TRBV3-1,CASSQVGTSGRRGYNEQFF
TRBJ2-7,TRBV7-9,CASSFGDSKYEQYF
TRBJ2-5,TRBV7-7,CASSPRTEKWETQYF
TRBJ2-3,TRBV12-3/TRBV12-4,CASSRRRADTQYF
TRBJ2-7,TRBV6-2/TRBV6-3,CASSYSGNGNEQYF
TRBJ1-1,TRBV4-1,CASSQLTSTEAFF
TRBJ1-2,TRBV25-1,CASSGAGVDGYTF
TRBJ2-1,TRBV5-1,CASSLGFSSYNEQFF
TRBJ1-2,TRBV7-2,CASSWDGQGPGGYTF
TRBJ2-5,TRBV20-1,CSATSRRRETQYF
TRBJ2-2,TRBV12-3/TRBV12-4,CASSLLAGEGGELFF
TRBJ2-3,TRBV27,CASSLWGLGVADTQYF
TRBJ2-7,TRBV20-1,CRAGQTTYEQYF
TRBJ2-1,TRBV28,CASSLPGRGAQFF
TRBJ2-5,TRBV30,CAWSVRLEETQYF
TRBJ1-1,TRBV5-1,CASSTAGRNTEAFF
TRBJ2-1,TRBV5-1,CASSLARTSGGDNEQFF
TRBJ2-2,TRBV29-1,CSARTESGELFF
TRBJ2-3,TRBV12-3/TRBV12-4,CASSQSTDTQYF
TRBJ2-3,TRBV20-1,CSARDGGGNRDTQYF
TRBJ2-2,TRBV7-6,CASSLNPASGTGELFF
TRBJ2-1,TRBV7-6,CASGDLTSGLGNEQFF
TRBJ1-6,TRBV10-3,CAISEETPNRRLHF
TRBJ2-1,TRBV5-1,CASSLALTSSYNEQFF